The clone carrying this T cell receptor beta chain was seen ten or more times. Its target is unknown. Looked up from germline, CDR1 is SGHTA and CDR2 is FQGNSA. The CDR3 is made up of 17 amino acids. Trimming stripped 3 bases from V and 1 base from J, with 16 bases between. This sample is part of a study of neurological immune-mediated disorders. Whole-study findings and limits: In HTLV-1-associated myelopathy, TCR clonal expansion was greatest, whereas multiple sclerosis had the least, falling below healthy controls.

5'RACE with 10-nucleotide random UMIs produced the cDNA. TCRdb re-analysed the 5' RACE reads in MiXCR, keeping a single row per CDR3 protein. The sample lists around 40,000 distinct CDR3 sequences; over 9.5% were seen once. The study drew its healthy controls from blood bank volunteers in Maryland, USA. Unsorted libraries were prepared from 2 million PBMCs held at -80 C. Material: PBMCs. The TCR was taken from a female donor in good health. The chain combines TRBV7-2 with TRBJ1-5; D gene uncertain. DNA of the CDR3: TGTGCCAGCAGCTTGGCCAGCTCGCCTAAGAGCAATCAGCCCCAGCATTTT. It is translated as CASSLASSPKSNQPQHF.